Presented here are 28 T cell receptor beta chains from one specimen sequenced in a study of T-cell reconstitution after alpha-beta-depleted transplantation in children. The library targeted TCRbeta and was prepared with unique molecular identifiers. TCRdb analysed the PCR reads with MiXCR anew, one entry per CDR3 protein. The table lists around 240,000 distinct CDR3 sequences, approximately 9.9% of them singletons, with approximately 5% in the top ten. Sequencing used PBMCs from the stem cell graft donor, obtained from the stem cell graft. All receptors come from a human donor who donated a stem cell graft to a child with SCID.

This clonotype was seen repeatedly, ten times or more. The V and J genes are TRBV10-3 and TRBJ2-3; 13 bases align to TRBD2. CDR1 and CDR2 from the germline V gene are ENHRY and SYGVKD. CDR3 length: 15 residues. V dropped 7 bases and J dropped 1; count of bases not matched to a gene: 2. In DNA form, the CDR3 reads TGTGCCATCATGGGACTAGCGGGGCGCACAGATACGCAGTATTTT. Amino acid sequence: CAIMGLAGRTDTQYF.

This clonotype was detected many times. The CDR3 protein is CASSLDARPNYGYTF. CDR3 bases: TGCGCCAGCAGCTTGGATGCCAGGCCTAACTATGGCTACACCTTC. This rearrangement joins TRBV5-1 to TRBJ1-2; D is unclear. The V gene lost 0 bases and the J gene lost 0 bases, with 9 bases spanning the gap. The CDR3 spans 15 residues. The germline V gene encodes CDR1 SGHRS and CDR2 YFSETQ.

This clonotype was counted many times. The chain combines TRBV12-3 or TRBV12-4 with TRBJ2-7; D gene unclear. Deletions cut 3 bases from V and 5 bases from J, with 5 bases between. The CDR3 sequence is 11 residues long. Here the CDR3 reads CASSFHHEQYF. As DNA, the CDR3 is TGTGCCAGCAGTTTTCATCACGAGCAGTACTTC.

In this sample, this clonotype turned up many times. The CDR3 DNA reads as TGCAGTGGGAGGGCTGGAAACACCATATATTTT. It encodes CSGRAGNTIYF. The rearrangement joins TRBV20-1 to TRBJ1-3; D call uncertain. The CDR3 consists of 11 residues. Germline V CDR1 and CDR2: DFQATT, SNEGSKA (reference sequence). Trimming shortened V by 7 bases and J by 2 bases, and 6 bases separated the two germline ends.

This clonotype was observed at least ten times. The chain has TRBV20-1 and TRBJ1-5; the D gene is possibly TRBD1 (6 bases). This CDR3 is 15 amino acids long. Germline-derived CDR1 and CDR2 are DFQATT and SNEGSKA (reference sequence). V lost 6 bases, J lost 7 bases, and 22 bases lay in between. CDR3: CSALARARGGQPQHF. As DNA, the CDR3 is TGCAGTGCACTTGCGCGGGCCAGGGGAGGACAGCCCCAGCATTTT.

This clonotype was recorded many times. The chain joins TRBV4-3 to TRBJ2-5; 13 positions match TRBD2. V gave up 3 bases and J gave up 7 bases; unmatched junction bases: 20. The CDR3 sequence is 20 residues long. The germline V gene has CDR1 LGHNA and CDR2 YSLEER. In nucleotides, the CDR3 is TGCGCCAGCAGCCAGGATCTTCCGACTAGCGGGGGGATTACTCCGGGGACCCAGTACTTC. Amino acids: CASSQDLPTSGGITPGTQYF.

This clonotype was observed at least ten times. Here the CDR3 reads CASSFQWAQYF. CDR3 in DNA: TGTGCCAGCAGCTTTCAATGGGCCCAGTACTTC. V and J are TRBV7-9 and TRBJ2-7; no reliable D call. Germline values: CDR1 SEHNR, CDR2 FQNEAQ (reference sequence). V lost 3 bases and J 10 bases, leaving 10 bases between the germline ends. This CDR3 has 11 residues.

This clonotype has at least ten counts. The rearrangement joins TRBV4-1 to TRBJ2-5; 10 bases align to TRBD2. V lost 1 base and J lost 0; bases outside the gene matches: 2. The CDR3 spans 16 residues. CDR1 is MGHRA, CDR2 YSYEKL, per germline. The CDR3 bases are TGCGCCAGCAGCCAAGCTACTAGCGGGGACCAAGAGACCCAGTACTTC. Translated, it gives CASSQATSGDQETQYF.

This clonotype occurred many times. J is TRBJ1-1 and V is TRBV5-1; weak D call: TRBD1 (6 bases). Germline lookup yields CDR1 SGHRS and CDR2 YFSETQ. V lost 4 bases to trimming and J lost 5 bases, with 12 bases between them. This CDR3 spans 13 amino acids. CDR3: CASSPRGWTEAFF. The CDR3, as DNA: TGCGCCAGCAGCCCCAGGGGTTGGACTGAAGCTTTCTTT.

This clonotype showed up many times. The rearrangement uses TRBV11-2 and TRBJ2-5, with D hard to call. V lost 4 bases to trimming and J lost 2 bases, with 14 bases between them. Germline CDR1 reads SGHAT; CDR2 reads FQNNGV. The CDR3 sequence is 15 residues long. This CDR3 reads CASSSRGTVQETQYF. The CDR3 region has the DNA TGTGCCAGCAGCTCCCGAGGCACAGTTCAAGAGACCCAGTACTTC.

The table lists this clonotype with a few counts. The CDR3 coding sequence is TGTGCCAGTAGTATCCCCATCTTAGCCAAAAACATTCAGTACTTC. Protein sequence: CASSIPILAKNIQYF. The chain has TRBV19 and TRBJ2-4, with no clear D. CDR1 LNHDA and CDR2 SQIVND come from the germline V gene (reference sequence). V was trimmed by 3 bases and J by 0 bases, leaving 9 bases between them. CDR3 length: 15 amino acids.

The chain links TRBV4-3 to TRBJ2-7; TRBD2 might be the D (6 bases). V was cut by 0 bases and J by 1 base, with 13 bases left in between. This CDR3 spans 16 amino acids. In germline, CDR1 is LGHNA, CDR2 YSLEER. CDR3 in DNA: TGCGCCAGCAGCCAAGATCTTAGCGGCTCTTCCTACGAGCAGTACTTC. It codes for CASSQDLSGSSYEQYF.

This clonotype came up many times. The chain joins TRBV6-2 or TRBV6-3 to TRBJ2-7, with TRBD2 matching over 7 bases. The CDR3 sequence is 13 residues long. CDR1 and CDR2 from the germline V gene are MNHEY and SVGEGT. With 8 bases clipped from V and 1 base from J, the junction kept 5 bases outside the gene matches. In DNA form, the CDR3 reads TGTGCCAGCCAGGGCGGGGGTTCCTACGAGCAGTACTTC. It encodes CASQGGGSYEQYF.

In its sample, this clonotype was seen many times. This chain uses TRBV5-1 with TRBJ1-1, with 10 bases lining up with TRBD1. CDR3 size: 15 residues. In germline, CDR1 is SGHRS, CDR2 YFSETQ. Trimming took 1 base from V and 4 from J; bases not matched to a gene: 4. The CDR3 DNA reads TGCGCCAGCAGCTTGCAGACAGGGGGCTTCACTGAAGCTTTCTTT. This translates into CASSLQTGGFTEAFF.

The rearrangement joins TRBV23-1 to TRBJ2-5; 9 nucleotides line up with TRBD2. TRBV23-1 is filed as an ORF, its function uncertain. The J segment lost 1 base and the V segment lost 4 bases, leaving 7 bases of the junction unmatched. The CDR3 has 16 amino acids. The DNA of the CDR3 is TGCGCCAGCAGTCCCCCAGGGACTAGCAGCCAAGAGACCCAGTACTTC. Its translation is CASSPPGTSSQETQYF.

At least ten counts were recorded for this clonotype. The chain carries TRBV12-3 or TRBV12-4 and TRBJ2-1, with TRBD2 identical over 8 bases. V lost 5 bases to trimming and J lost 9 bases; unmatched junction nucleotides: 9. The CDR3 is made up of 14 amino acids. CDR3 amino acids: CASSPRGDDTEQFF. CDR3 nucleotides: TGTGCCAGCAGTCCGCGGGGGGATGACACTGAGCAGTTCTTC.

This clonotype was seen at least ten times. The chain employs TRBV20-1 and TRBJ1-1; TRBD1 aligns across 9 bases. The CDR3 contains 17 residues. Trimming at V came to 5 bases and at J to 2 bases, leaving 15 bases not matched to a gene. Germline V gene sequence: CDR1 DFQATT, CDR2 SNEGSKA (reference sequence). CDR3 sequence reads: CSALGPGQGARNTEAFF. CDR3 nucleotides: TGCAGTGCTCTTGGTCCGGGACAGGGAGCAAGAAACACTGAAGCTTTCTTT.

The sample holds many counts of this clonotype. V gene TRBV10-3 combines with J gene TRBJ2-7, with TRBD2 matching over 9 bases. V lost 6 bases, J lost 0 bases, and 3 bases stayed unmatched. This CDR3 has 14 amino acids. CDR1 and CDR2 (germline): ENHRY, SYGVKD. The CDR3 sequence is CAIRMTSGSYEQYF. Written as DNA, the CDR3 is TGTGCCATCAGGATGACTAGCGGCTCCTACGAGCAGTACTTC.

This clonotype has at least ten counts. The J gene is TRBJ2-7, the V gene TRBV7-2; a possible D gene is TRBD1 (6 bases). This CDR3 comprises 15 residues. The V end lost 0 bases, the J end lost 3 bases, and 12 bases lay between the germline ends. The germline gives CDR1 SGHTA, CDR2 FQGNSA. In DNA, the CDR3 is TGTGCCAGCAGCTTAGCGACGGGACACAGCTACGAGCAGTACTTC. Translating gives CASSLATGHSYEQYF.

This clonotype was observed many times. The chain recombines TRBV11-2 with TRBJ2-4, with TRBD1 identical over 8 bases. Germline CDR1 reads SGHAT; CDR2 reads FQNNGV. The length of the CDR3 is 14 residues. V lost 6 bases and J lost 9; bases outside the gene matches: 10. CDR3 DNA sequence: TGTGCCAGCAGTAAGACAGGGGCCGGGGGCATTCAGTACTTC. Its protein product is CASSKTGAGGIQYF.

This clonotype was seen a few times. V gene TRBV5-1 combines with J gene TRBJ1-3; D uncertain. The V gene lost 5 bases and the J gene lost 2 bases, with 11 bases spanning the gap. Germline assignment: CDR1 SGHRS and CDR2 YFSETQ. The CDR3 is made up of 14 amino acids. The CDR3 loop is CASRPGSAGNTIYF. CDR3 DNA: TGCGCCAGCAGACCCGGGAGCGCTGGAAACACCATATATTTT. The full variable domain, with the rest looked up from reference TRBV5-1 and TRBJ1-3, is KAGVTQTPRYLIKTRGQQVTLSCSPISGHRSVSWYQQTPGQGLQFLFEYFSETQRNKGNFPGRFSGRQFSNSRSEMNVSTLELGDSALYLCASRPGSAGNTIYFGEGSWLTVV.

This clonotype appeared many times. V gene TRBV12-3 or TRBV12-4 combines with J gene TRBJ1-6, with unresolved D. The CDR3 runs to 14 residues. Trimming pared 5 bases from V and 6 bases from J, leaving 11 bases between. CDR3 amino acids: CASSTLWGNSPLHF. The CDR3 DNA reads TGTGCCAGCAGTACCTTATGGGGTAATTCACCCCTCCACTTT.

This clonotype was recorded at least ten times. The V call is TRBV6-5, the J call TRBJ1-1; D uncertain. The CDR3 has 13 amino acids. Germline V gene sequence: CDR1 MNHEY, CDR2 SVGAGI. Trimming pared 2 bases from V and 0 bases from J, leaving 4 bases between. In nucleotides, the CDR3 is TGTGCCAGCAGTTACCTAATGAACACTGAAGCTTTCTTT. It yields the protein CASSYLMNTEAFF.

The CDR3, as DNA: TGTGCCAGCAGCTCGGGACAGGGAGTACAGTTCTTC. Protein sequence: CASSSGQGVQFF. The chain links TRBV7-3 to TRBJ2-1; TRBD1 agrees at 9 bases. J was trimmed by 13 bases and V by 4 bases; bases with no gene match: 5. This CDR3 has 12 amino acids. Germline CDR1 is SGHTA and CDR2 is FQGTGA.

CDR3 amino acids: CASSEGQSTYEQYF. The DNA for the CDR3 is TGTGCCAGCAGTGAAGGTCAAAGCACCTACGAGCAGTACTTC. The rearrangement uses TRBV6-1 and TRBJ2-7; no reliable D call. Trimming removed 1 base from V and 2 bases from J, with 9 bases in between. From germline, CDR1 is MNHNS and CDR2 SASEGT. The CDR3 has 14 residues.

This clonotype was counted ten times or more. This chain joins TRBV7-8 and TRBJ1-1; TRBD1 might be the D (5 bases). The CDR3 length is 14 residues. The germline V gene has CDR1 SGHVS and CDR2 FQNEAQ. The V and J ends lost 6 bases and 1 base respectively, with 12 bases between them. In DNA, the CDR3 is TGTGCCAGCAGAGCGACAGAGACGAACACTGAAGCTTTCTTT. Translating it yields CASRATETNTEAFF.

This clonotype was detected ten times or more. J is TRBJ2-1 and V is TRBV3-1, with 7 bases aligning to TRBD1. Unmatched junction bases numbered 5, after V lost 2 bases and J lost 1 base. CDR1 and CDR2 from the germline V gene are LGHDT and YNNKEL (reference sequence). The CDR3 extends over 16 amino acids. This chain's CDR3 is CASSQQPGGSYNEQFF. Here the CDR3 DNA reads TGTGCCAGCAGCCAACAGCCAGGGGGTTCCTACAATGAGCAGTTCTTC.

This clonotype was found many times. For the CDR3, the DNA is TGTGCCAGCAGTCAGAGCGGGGGCAATACATACAATGAGCAGTTCTTC. Translated, it gives CASSQSGGNTYNEQFF. This chain uses TRBV9 with TRBJ2-1; 8 bases map to TRBD2. The CDR3 is made up of 16 amino acids. Per the germline V gene, CDR1 is SGDLS and CDR2 is YYNGEE. J gave up 4 bases and V 5 bases, and 11 bases lay outside the gene matches.